The following is a T cell receptor (beta chain) sequence with its context. TCRdb keeps only in-frame clones here, not all; method: immunoSEQ multiplex PCR. Of about 100,000 clones in the sample, roughly 93% were seen once. This record comes from a study of T cell changes during pregnancy in multiple sclerosis. The V end was cut by 4 bases, the J end by 5 bases, with 6 bases between. The length of the CDR3 is 10 residues. Germline CDR1 and CDR2: SQVTM and ANQGSEA. The rearrangement joins TRBV29-1 to TRBJ2-7, with D unresolved. This clonotype was sampled from a female donor with multiple sclerosis, enrolled in a pregnancy study. The input for sequencing was peripheral blood, taken before pregnancy. CDR3 sequence: CSVGVDEQYF. CDR3 nucleotide sequence: TGCAGCGTTGGTGTCGACGAGCAGTACTTC.